Following are 2 T cell receptor beta chains from one sample sequenced in a study of OX40 agonist ivuxolimab in advanced cancers. TCRdb's table, derived via immunoSEQ multiplex PCR, lists solely in-frame clones and lacks some. The data hold 4,500 to 6,000 clones, with 60% to 85% observed a single time. The sequencing used CD4+ or CD8+ T cells sorted from blood, collected in a trial of the OX40 agonist ivuxolimab. All receptors come from an adult with an advanced solid tumor such as melanoma, head and neck, liver or kidney cancer.

This chain links TRBV9 with TRBJ2-2; D gene ambiguous. Germline V gene sequence: CDR1 SGDLS, CDR2 YYNGEE. V shed 2 bases and J shed 6 bases, with 8 bases lying between them. CDR3 length: 13 residues. The CDR3 nucleotides read TGTGCCAGCAGCGTTTATGGTTCCGGGGAGCTGTTTTTT. Protein sequence: CASSVYGSGELFF. Full variable domain (missing parts from reference TRBV9 and TRBJ2-2): DSGVTQTPKHLITATGQRVTLRCSPRSGDLSVYWYQQSLDQGLQFLIQYYNGEERAKGNILERFSAQQFPDLHSELNLSSLELGDSALYFCASSVYGSGELFFGEGSRLTVL.

The genes are TRBV15 and TRBJ2-1; a weak D match, TRBD2 (5 bases). Per the germline V gene, CDR1 is LNHNV and CDR2 is YYDKDF (reference sequence). V lost 0 bases and J 6 bases, leaving 15 bases between the germline ends. The CDR3 runs to 16 residues. CDR3 amino acids: CATSRDVGARRNEQFF. The CDR3 DNA reads TGTGCCACCAGCAGAGATGTGGGAGCGCGACGCAATGAGCAGTTCTTC.